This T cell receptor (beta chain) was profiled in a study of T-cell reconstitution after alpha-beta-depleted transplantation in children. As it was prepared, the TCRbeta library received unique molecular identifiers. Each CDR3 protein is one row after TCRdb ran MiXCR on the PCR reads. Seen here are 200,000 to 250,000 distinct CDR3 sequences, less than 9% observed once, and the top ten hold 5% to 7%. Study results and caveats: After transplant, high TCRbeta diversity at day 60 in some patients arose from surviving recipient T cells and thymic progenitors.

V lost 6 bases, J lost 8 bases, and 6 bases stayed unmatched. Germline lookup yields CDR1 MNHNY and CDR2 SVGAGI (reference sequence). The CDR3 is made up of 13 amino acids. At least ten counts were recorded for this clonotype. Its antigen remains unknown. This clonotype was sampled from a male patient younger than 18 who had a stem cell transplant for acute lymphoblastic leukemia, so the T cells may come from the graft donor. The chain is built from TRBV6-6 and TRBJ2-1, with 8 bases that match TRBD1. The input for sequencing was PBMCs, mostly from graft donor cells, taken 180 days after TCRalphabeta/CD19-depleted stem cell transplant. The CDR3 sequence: CASSAGQGYEQFF. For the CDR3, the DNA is TGTGCCAGCAGCGCCGGACAGGGCTATGAGCAGTTCTTC.